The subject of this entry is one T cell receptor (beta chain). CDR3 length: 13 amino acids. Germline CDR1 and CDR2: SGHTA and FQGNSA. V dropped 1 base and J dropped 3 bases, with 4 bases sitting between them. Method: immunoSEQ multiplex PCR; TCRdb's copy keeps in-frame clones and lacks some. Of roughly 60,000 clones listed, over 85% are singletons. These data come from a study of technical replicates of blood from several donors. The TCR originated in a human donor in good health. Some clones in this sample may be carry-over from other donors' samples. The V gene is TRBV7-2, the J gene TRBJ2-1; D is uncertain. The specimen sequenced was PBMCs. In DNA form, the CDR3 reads TGTGCCAGCAGCTTAGGGCTCTACAATGAGCAGTTCTTC. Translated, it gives CASSLGLYNEQFF.